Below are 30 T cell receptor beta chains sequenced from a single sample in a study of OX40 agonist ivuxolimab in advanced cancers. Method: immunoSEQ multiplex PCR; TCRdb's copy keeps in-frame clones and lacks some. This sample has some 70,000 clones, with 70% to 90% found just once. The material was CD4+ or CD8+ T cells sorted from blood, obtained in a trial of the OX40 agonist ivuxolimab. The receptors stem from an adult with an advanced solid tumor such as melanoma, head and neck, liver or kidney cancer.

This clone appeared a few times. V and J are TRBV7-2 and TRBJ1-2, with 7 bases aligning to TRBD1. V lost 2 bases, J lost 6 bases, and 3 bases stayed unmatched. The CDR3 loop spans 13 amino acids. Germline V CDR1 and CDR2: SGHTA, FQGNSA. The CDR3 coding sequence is TGTGCCAGCAGCTTAACTACAGGGGATGGCTACACCTTC. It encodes CASSLTTGDGYTF.

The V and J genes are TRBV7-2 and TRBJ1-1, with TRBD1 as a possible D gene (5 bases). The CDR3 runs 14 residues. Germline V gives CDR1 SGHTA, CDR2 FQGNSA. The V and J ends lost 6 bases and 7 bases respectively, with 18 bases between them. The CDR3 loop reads CASRRAVGGGEAFF. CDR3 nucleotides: TGTGCCAGCAGGAGGGCCGTGGGGGGTGGTGAAGCTTTCTTT.

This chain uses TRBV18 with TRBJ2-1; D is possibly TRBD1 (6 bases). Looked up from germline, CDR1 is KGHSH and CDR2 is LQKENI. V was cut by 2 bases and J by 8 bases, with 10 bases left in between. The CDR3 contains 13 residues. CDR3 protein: CASSPTRGHEQFF. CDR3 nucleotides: TGTGCCAGCTCACCAACCAGGGGACATGAGCAGTTCTTC.

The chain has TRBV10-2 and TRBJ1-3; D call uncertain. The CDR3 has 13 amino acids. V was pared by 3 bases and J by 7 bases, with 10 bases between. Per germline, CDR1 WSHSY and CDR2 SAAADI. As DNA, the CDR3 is TGCGCCAGCAGTGATGGCATCCGGAACACCATATATTTT. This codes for CASSDGIRNTIYF.

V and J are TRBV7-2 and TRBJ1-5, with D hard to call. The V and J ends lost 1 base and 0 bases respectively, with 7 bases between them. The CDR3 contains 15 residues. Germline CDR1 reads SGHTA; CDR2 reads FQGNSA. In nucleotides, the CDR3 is TGTGCCAGCAGCTTAGTTGGCGTTAGCAATCAGCCCCAGCATTTT. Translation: CASSLVGVSNQPQHF.

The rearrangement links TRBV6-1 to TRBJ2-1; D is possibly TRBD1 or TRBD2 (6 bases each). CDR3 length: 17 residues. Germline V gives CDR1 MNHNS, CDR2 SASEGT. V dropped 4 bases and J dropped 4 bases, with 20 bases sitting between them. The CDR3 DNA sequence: TGTGCCAGCAGTGGAGGGGGGCTCTCGCTCCCATACAATGAGCAGTTCTTC. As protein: CASSGGGLSLPYNEQFF.

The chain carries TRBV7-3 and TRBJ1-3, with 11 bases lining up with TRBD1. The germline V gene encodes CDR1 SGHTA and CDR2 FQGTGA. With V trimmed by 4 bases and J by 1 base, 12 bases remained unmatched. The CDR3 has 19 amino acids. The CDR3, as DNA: TGTGCCAGCAGCTCACTGGGACAGGGGGTTCCTCAATCTGGAAACACCATATATTTT. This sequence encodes CASSSLGQGVPQSGNTIYF. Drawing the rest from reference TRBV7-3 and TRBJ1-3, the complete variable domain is GAGVSQTPSNKVTEKGKYVELRCDPISGHTALYWYRQSLGQGPEFLIYFQGTGAADDSGLPNDRFFAVRPEGSVSTLKIQRTERGDSAVYLCASSSLGQGVPQSGNTIYFGEGSWLTVV.

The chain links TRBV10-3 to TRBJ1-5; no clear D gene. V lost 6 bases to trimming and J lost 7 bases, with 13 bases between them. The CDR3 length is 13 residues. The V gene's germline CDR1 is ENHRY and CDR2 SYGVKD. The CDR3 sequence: CAISGGERQPQHF. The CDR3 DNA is TGTGCCATCAGCGGTGGGGAGCGACAGCCCCAGCATTTT.

CDR3: CASNLARAEAFF. CDR3 in DNA: TGTGCCAGCAATCTGGCCCGGGCTGAAGCTTTCTTT. The chain combines TRBV2 with TRBJ1-1; no firm D call. CDR1 SNHLY and CDR2 FYNNEI come from the germline V gene. The CDR3 extends over 12 amino acids. V was cut by 7 bases and J by 6 bases, with 12 bases left in between.

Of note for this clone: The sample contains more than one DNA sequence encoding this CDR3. The CDR3 reads CASSTYFSYEQYF. In DNA form, the CDR3 reads TGTGCCAGCAGTACGTATTTCTCCTACGAGCAGTACTTC. The chain employs TRBV6-5 and TRBJ2-7; D gene ambiguous. This CDR3 region has 13 residues. Per germline, CDR1 MNHEY and CDR2 SVGAGI. Trimming shortened V by 5 bases and J by 0 bases, and 8 bases separated the two germline ends.

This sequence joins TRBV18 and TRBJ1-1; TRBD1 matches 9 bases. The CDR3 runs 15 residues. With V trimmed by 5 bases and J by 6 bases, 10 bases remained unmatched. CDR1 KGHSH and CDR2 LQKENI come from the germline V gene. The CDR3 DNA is TGTGCCAGCTCAACCTCGACAGGGGGTTTGGCTGAAGCTTTCTTT. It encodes CASSTSTGGLAEAFF.

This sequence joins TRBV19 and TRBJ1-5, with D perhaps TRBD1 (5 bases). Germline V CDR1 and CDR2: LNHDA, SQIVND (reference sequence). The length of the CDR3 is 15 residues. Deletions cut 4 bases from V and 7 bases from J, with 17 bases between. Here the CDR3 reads CASSTLVGPAQPQHF. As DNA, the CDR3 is TGTGCCAGTAGTACGTTGGTGGGACCCGCCCAGCCCCAGCATTTT.

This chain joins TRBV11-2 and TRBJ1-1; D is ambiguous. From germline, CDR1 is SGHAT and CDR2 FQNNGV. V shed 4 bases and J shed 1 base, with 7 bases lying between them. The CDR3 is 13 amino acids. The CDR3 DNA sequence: TGTGCCAGCAGCTCAGGCCGGAACACTGAAGCTTTCTTT. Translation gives CASSSGRNTEAFF.

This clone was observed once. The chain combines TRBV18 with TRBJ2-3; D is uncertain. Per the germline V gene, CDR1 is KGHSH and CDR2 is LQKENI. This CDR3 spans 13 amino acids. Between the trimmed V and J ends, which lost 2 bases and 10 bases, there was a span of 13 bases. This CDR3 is CASSPVSEWAQYF. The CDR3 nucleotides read TGTGCCAGCTCACCAGTGTCGGAGTGGGCGCAGTATTTT. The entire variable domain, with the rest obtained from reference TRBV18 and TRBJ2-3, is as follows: NAGVMQNPRHLVRRRGQEARLRCSPMKGHSHVYWYRQLPEEGLKFMVYLQKENIIDESGMPKERFSAEFPKEGPSILRIQQVVRGDSAAYFCASSPVSEWAQYFGPGTRLTVL.

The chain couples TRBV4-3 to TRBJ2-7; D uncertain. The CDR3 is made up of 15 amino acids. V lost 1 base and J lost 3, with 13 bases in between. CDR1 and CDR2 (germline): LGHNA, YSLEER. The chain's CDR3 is CASSQGWLGFYEQYF. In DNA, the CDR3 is TGCGCCAGCAGCCAAGGTTGGTTGGGGTTCTACGAGCAGTACTTC.

In DNA form, the CDR3 reads TGCAGTGCCGGGACCTCCTACGAGCAGTACTTC. Translated: CSAGTSYEQYF. The chain employs TRBV20-1 and TRBJ2-7; D possibly matches TRBD1 or TRBD2 (5 bases each). Germline V lookup: CDR1 DFQATT, CDR2 SNEGSKA (reference sequence). The ends were cut back, 6 bases at V and 0 bases at J, with 6 bases in the middle. The CDR3 runs 11 residues.

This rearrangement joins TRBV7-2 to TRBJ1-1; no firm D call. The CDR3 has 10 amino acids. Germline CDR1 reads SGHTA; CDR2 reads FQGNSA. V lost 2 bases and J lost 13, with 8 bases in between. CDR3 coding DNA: TGTGCCAGCAGCTTACGGCAACTTTTCTTT. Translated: CASSLRQLFF.

CDR3 sequence: CASSSRQTDTQYF. CDR3 DNA: TGTGCCAGCAGCTCGCGACAGACAGATACGCAGTATTTT. J is TRBJ2-3 and V is TRBV7-9, with D perhaps matching TRBD1 (5 bases). V lost 4 bases to trimming and J lost 3 bases, with 8 bases between them. Germline V gene sequence: CDR1 SEHNR, CDR2 FQNEAQ (reference sequence). The CDR3 runs to 13 residues.

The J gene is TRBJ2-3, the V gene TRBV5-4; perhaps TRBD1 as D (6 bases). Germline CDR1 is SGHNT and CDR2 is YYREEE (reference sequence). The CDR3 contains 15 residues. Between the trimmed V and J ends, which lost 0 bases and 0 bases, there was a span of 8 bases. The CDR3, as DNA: TGTGCCAGCAGCTTGGGACAGGCTAGCACAGATACGCAGTATTTT. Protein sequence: CASSLGQASTDTQYF.

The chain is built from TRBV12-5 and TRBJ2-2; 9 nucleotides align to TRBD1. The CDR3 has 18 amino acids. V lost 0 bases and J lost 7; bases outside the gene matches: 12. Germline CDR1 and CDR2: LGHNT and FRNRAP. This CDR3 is CASGLVSRDRDFIGELFF. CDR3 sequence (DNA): TGTGCTAGTGGTTTGGTTAGCCGGGACAGGGATTTTATCGGGGAGCTGTTTTTT.

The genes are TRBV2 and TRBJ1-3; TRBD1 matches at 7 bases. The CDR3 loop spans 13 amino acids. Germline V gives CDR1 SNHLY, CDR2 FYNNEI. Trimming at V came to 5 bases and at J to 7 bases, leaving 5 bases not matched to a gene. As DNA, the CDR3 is TGTGCCAGCAGTTCTTTGGACAGGAACACCATATATTTT. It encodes CASSSLDRNTIYF.

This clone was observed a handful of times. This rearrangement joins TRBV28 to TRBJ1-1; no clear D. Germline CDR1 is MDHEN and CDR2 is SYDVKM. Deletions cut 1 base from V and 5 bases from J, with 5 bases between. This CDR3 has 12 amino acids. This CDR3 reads CASSLYETEAFF. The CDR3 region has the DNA TGTGCCAGCAGTTTATATGAAACTGAAGCTTTCTTT.

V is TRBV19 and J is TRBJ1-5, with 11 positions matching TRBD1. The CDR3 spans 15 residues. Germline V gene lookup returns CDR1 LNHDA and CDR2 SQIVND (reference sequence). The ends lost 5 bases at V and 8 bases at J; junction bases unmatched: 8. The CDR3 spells CASSEGQGEWEPQHF. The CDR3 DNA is TGTGCCAGTAGTGAGGGACAGGGGGAATGGGAGCCCCAGCATTTT.

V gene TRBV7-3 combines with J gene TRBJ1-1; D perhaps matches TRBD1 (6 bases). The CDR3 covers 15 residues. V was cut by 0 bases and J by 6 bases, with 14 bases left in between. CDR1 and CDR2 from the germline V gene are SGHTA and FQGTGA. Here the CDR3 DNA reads TGTGCCAGCAGCTTAACGGGGGGGCAGGGCCCTGAAGCTTTCTTT. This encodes CASSLTGGQGPEAFF.

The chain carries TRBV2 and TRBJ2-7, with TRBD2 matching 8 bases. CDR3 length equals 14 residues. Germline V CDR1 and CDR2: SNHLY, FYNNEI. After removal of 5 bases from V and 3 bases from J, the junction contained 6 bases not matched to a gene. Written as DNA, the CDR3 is TGTGCCAGCAGTTCCCGACTAGCGAGCTACGAGCAGTACTTC. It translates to CASSSRLASYEQYF.

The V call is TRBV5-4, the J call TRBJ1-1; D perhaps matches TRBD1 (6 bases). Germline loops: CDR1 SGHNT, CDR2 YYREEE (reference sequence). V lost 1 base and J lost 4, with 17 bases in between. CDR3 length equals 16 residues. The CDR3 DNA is TGTGCCAGCAGCTTGTCCATGTCAGGGGCTGTCACTGAAGCTTTCTTT. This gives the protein CASSLSMSGAVTEAFF.

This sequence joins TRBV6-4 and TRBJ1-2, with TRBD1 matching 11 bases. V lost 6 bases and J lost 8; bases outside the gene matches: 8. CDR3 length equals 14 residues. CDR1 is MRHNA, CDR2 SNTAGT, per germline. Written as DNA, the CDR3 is TGTGCCAGCAGAGGGGACAGGGGGTTCGGGGGCTACACCTTC. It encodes CASRGDRGFGGYTF.

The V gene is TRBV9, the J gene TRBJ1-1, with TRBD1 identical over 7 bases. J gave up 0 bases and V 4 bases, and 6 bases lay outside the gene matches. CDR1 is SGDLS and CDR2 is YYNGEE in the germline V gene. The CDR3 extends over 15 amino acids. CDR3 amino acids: CASSQTGYMNTEAFF. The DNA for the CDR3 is TGTGCCAGCAGCCAGACAGGGTACATGAACACTGAAGCTTTCTTT.

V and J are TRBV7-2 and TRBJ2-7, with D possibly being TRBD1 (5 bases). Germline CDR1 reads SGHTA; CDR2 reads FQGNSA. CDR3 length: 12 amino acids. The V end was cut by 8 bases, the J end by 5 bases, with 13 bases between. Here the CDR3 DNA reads TGTGCCAGCGGCGCAGGGTGGGACGAGCAGTACTTC. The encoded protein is CASGAGWDEQYF.

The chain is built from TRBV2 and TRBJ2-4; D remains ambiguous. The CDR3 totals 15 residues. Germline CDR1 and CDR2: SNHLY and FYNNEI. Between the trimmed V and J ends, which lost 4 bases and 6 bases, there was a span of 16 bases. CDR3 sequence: CASSASYGFGNIQYF. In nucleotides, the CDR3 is TGTGCCAGCAGTGCGTCTTATGGGTTTGGAAACATTCAGTACTTC.